These 28 T cell receptor beta chains were all obtained from the same sample, sequenced in a study of OX40 agonist ivuxolimab in advanced cancers. Sequencing was performed with immunoSEQ multiplex PCR; in TCRdb, only in-frame clones are kept and a portion is missing. The sample consists of more than 65,000 clones, approximately 81% of them appearing once. The source was CD4+ or CD8+ T cells sorted from blood, collected in a trial of the OX40 agonist ivuxolimab. All receptors come from an adult with an advanced solid tumor such as melanoma, head and neck, liver or kidney cancer.

This clone was detected only a few times. V is TRBV30 and J is TRBJ1-5; D not resolved. The CDR3 covers 13 residues. V was shortened by 1 base and J by 7 bases, with 11 bases between the two germline ends. Germline-derived CDR1 and CDR2 are GTSNPN and SVGIG (reference sequence). The CDR3 is CAWSEGIGQPQHF. CDR3 sequence (DNA): TGTGCCTGGAGTGAGGGAATTGGGCAGCCCCAGCATTTT.

This chain connects TRBV6-6 to TRBJ2-5; TRBD1 agrees at 9 bases. The J call may not be correct, given that the DNA end is closer to TRBJ2-7. This CDR3 comprises 14 residues. The germline V gene encodes CDR1 MNHNY and CDR2 SVGAGI (reference sequence). The CDR3 DNA reads TGTGCCACCGCCGGGACAGGGACTTCCTACGAGCAGTACTTC. This translates into CATAGTGTSYEQYF.

This clone was picked up a small number of times. The rearrangement links TRBV19 to TRBJ1-1; a weak D match, TRBD1 (6 bases). Trimming cost V 7 bases and J 0 bases, with 21 bases left between them. Per the germline V gene, CDR1 is LNHDA and CDR2 is SQIVND (reference sequence). The CDR3 extends over 17 amino acids. The CDR3 is CASTLLGGANLNTEAFF. The DNA of the CDR3 is TGTGCCAGTACCCTCCTCGGGGGGGCGAATCTGAACACTGAAGCTTTCTTT.

The chain has TRBV30 and TRBJ2-3, with 7 bases lining up with TRBD1. From germline, CDR1 is GTSNPN and CDR2 SVGIG (reference sequence). The trim removed 8 bases at V and 0 bases at J, leaving 5 bases unmatched. This CDR3 spans 13 amino acids. The CDR3 protein is CAGDRASTDTQYF. The DNA for the CDR3 is TGTGCCGGAGACAGGGCTAGCACAGATACGCAGTATTTT. The full variable domain, rest sourced from reference TRBV30 and TRBJ2-3, is SQTIHQWPATLVQPVGSPLSLECTVEGTSNPNLYWYRQAAGRGLQLLFYSVGIGQISSEVPQNLSASRPQDRQFILSSKKLLLSDSGFYLCAGDRASTDTQYFGPGTRLTVL.

The chain joins TRBV5-4 to TRBJ1-1; 7 positions agree with TRBD1. Looked up from germline, CDR1 is SGHNT and CDR2 is YYREEE (reference sequence). The V and J ends lost 4 bases and 0 bases, in that order; junction bases with no gene match: 9. The CDR3 consists of 16 residues. CDR3 nucleotide sequence: TGTGCCAGCAGCCTAGGGGGCTTCGGGATGAACACTGAAGCTTTCTTT. It encodes CASSLGGFGMNTEAFF.

The chain uses TRBV6-1 and TRBJ1-1; 8 positions agree with TRBD1. CDR3 length equals 12 residues. The V gene end was trimmed by 5 bases and the J gene end by 6 bases; junction bases not matched to a gene: 2. Germline CDR1 and CDR2: MNHNS and SASEGT. For the CDR3, the DNA is TGTGCCAGCAGTCGACAGGGGCCTGAAGCTTTCTTT. Protein: CASSRQGPEAFF.

The rearrangement links TRBV11-3 to TRBJ2-7; 7 positions match TRBD2. J lost 1 base, V lost 2 bases, and 2 bases had no gene match. The CDR3 is made up of 14 amino acids. Germline V lookup: CDR1 SGHNT, CDR2 YENEEA. The CDR3 protein is CASSLQGLSYEQYF. CDR3 coding DNA: TGTGCCAGCAGCTTACAGGGACTATCCTACGAGCAGTACTTC. The variable domain in full, completed from reference TRBV11-3 and TRBJ2-7, reads EAGVVQSPRYKIIEKKQPVAFWCNPISGHNTLYWYLQNLGQGPELLIRYENEEAVDDSQLPKDRFSAERLKGVDSTLKIQPAELGDSAVYLCASSLQGLSYEQYFGPGTRLTVT.

The rearrangement uses TRBV2 and TRBJ2-1; tentatively, D is TRBD2 (6 bases). Germline CDR1 and CDR2: SNHLY and FYNNEI. The CDR3 sequence is 15 residues long. The V and J ends lost 2 bases and 9 bases respectively, with 17 bases between them. CDR3 amino acids: CASSERRGESGEQFF. CDR3 coding DNA: TGTGCCAGCAGTGAACGGCGCGGGGAGAGTGGTGAGCAGTTCTTC. The whole variable domain, filled in from reference TRBV2 and TRBJ2-1, reads EPEVTQTPSHQVTQMGQEVILRCVPISNHLYFYWYRQILGQKVEFLVSFYNNEISEKSEIFDDQFSVERPDGSNFTLKIRSTKLEDSAMYFCASSERRGESGEQFFGPGTRLTVL.

The gene calls are TRBV7-2 and TRBJ1-5, with TRBD1 as a possible D gene (6 bases). In germline, CDR1 is SGHTA, CDR2 FQGNSA. V lost 1 base and J 0 bases, leaving 10 bases between the germline ends. The CDR3 length is 16 residues. DNA of the CDR3: TGTGCCAGCAGCTTAGTGTGGGGGGCTAGCAATCAGCCCCAGCATTTT. Its protein is CASSLVWGASNQPQHF.

DNA of the CDR3: TGTGCCAGCACAACTCTCTCTGGAAACACCATATATTTT. It translates to CASTTLSGNTIYF. The chain has TRBV6-6 and TRBJ1-3; D not resolved. The CDR3 length is 13 residues. CDR1 and CDR2 from the germline V gene are MNHNY and SVGAGI (reference sequence). V lost 7 bases to trimming and J lost 0 bases, with 7 bases between them.

The gene calls are TRBV7-2 and TRBJ2-7; TRBD1 or TRBD2 may be the D gene (5 bases each). Germline CDR1 SGHTA, CDR2 FQGNSA. V was trimmed by 3 bases and J by 2 bases, leaving 8 bases between them. The CDR3 is 13 amino acids. CDR3 coding DNA: TGTGCCAGCAGCTTGTCGGGGCCCTACGAGCAGTACTTC. This translates into CASSLSGPYEQYF.

This clone was observed once. The chain recombines TRBV19 with TRBJ2-1; 14 nucleotides match TRBD2. V shed 6 bases, J shed 6 bases, and the junction held 7 bases outside the gene matches. This CDR3 region has 16 residues. Germline CDR1 LNHDA, CDR2 SQIVND (reference sequence). DNA of the CDR3: TGTGCCAGTAGCCGGGGGACTAGCGGGAGCTTCAATGAGCAGTTCTTC. Translation: CASSRGTSGSFNEQFF.

The chain recombines TRBV6-5 with TRBJ2-3; D is ambiguous. From germline, CDR1 is MNHEY and CDR2 SVGAGI. V lost 0 bases, J lost 6 bases, and 4 bases lay in between. The CDR3 length is 12 residues. CDR3 sequence (DNA): TGTGCCAGCAGTTACTCAGGGGATACGCAGTATTTT. The encoded protein is CASSYSGDTQYF.

The CDR3 nucleotides read TGTGCCTTACCGTTAGGGGCGGCTGGAAACACCATATATTTT. Protein product: CALPLGAAGNTIYF. The V and J genes are TRBV30 and TRBJ1-3; maybe TRBD1 (5 bases). The V and J ends lost 7 bases and 2 bases respectively, with 15 bases between them. The germline gives CDR1 GTSNPN, CDR2 SVGIG (reference sequence). The CDR3 runs 14 residues.

The chain uses TRBV29-1 and TRBJ2-5; unclear D gene. CDR3 length: 13 amino acids. V was pared by 6 bases and J by 2 bases, with 13 bases between. The germline CDR1 and CDR2 sequences are SQVTM and ANQGSEA. CDR3 nucleotide sequence: TGCAGCGTCCGCCGACCTCTTCAAGAGACCCAGTACTTC. Translating gives CSVRRPLQETQYF.

V usage is TRBV9 and J usage is TRBJ2-3; D unclear. The CDR3 loop spans 15 amino acids. Germline CDR1 is SGDLS and CDR2 is YYNGEE. Deletions cut 4 bases from V and 2 bases from J, with 14 bases between. The CDR3 region is CASSPRQGPTDTQYF. CDR3 in DNA: TGTGCCAGCAGCCCTCGACAAGGGCCCACAGATACGCAGTATTTT. The full variable domain, completed using reference TRBV9 and TRBJ2-3, is DSGVTQTPKHLITATGQRVTLRCSPRSGDLSVYWYQQSLDQGLQFLIQYYNGEERAKGNILERFSAQQFPDLHSELNLSSLELGDSALYFCASSPRQGPTDTQYFGPGTRLTVL.

This clone has a single count. V usage is TRBV10-1 and J usage is TRBJ2-3; no clear D gene. In germline, CDR1 is WNHNN, CDR2 SYGVQD (reference sequence). V lost 2 bases and J 3 bases, leaving 12 bases between the germline ends. The CDR3 runs to 15 residues. In DNA, the CDR3 is TGCGCCAGCAGTGAGACCTATCTAGGGACAGATACGCAGTATTTT. Its translation is CASSETYLGTDTQYF.

This clone was counted once. The chain links TRBV4-1 to TRBJ2-1, with D unclear. Trimming removed 4 bases from V and 10 bases from J, with 11 bases in between. The CDR3 totals 12 residues. Per germline, CDR1 MGHRA and CDR2 YSYEKL. Here the CDR3 reads CASSLEYQEQFF. Here the CDR3 DNA reads TGCGCCAGCAGCCTAGAGTACCAAGAGCAGTTCTTC.

V and J are TRBV10-1 and TRBJ1-2; D not certain. CDR3 size: 13 residues. Looked up from germline, CDR1 is WNHNN and CDR2 is SYGVQD (reference sequence). Trimming cost V 3 bases and J 5 bases, with 10 bases left between them. DNA of the CDR3: TGCGCCAGCAGTGAAGGACTGTCTTATGGCTACACCTTC. Its translation: CASSEGLSYGYTF.

As DNA, the CDR3 is TGTGCCAGCAGCCTAGGCAGGGGCACCTACCTCCACTACGAGCAGTACTTC. It yields the protein CASSLGRGTYLHYEQYF. The V gene is TRBV28, the J gene TRBJ2-7; TRBD1 might be the D (6 bases). The CDR3 has 17 amino acids. The ends were cut back, 6 bases at V and 3 bases at J, with 24 bases in the middle. Germline CDR1 is MDHEN and CDR2 is SYDVKM.

The rearrangement uses TRBV7-9 and TRBJ2-7; D is perhaps TRBD1 (5 bases). CDR1 is SEHNR and CDR2 is FQNEAQ in the germline V gene (reference sequence). Trimming left V 1 base short and J 2 bases short, with 6 bases between. This CDR3 has 13 residues. CDR3 loop: CASSLGTPYEQYF. The CDR3 DNA reads TGTGCCAGCAGCTTAGGGACACCCTACGAGCAGTACTTC. Together with reference TRBV7-9 and TRBJ2-7, the CDR3 gives the full variable domain: DTGVSQNPRHKITKRGQNVTFRCDPISEHNRLYWYRQTLGQGPEFLTYFQNEAQLEKSRLLSDRFSAERPKGSFSTLEIQRTEQGDSAMYLCASSLGTPYEQYFGPGTRLTVT.

This chain joins TRBV7-9 and TRBJ2-1; D is undetermined. This CDR3 has 13 residues. Trimming took off 5 bases at V and 9 bases at J, with 14 bases between the two ends. In germline, CDR1 is SEHNR, CDR2 FQNEAQ (reference sequence). This chain's CDR3 is CASSRSEASEQFF. The CDR3 nucleotides are TGTGCCAGCAGCCGTTCCGAAGCCAGTGAGCAGTTCTTC.

This chain connects TRBV7-2 to TRBJ2-7; 7 positions match TRBD1. The J segment lost 0 bases and the V segment lost 5 bases, leaving 4 bases of the junction unmatched. The V gene's germline CDR1 is SGHTA and CDR2 FQGNSA. This CDR3 comprises 14 residues. The CDR3 bases are TGTGCCAGCAGCCGGGACAGCTTCTCCTACGAGCAGTACTTC. It codes for CASSRDSFSYEQYF.

This chain connects TRBV11-3 to TRBJ2-1; 14 nucleotides line up with TRBD2. Germline V gene sequence: CDR1 SGHNT, CDR2 YENEEA. The CDR3 length is 16 residues. V dropped 5 bases and J dropped 8; count of bases not matched to a gene: 8. CDR3 residues: CASSQTSGRGFDEQFF. CDR3 DNA: TGTGCCAGCAGCCAGACTAGCGGGAGGGGATTCGATGAGCAGTTCTTC.

The genes are TRBV5-8 and TRBJ1-2; TRBD1 matches 7 bases. This CDR3 has 16 amino acids. Germline trimming cut 0 bases from V and 4 bases from J; bases unmatched to any gene: 9. From germline, CDR1 is SGHTS and CDR2 YDEGEE. The CDR3 here is CASSLAGQAGGYGYTF. CDR3 in DNA: TGTGCCAGCAGCTTGGCCGGACAGGCTGGCGGCTATGGCTACACCTTC.

The chain uses TRBV19 and TRBJ1-6, with a tentative D call TRBD1 (6 bases). In germline, CDR1 is LNHDA, CDR2 SQIVND (reference sequence). This CDR3 comprises 13 residues. Trimming pared 7 bases from V and 12 bases from J, leaving 16 bases between. The CDR3: CASTTLRGGPLHF. The CDR3 nucleotides read TGTGCCAGTACTACCCTCAGGGGAGGACCCCTCCACTTT.

The count of this clone is one. The chain employs TRBV18 and TRBJ2-7; TRBD1 matches 11 bases. J was trimmed by 6 bases and V by 3 bases; bases with no gene match: 1. Per germline, CDR1 KGHSH and CDR2 LQKENI. This CDR3 is 13 amino acids long. In DNA form, the CDR3 reads TGTGCCAGCTCACCCGGACAGGGGGCCGAGCAGTACTTC. Protein product: CASSPGQGAEQYF. The full variable domain, completed using reference TRBV18 and TRBJ2-7, is NAGVMQNPRHLVRRRGQEARLRCSPMKGHSHVYWYRQLPEEGLKFMVYLQKENIIDESGMPKERFSAEFPKEGPSILRIQQVVRGDSAAYFCASSPGQGAEQYFGPGTRLTVT.

The chain employs TRBV6-1 and TRBJ1-3; D remains ambiguous. V was clipped by 3 bases and J by 4 bases, with 10 bases between them. The CDR3 is 14 amino acids. Germline V gene sequence: CDR1 MNHNS, CDR2 SASEGT. The CDR3 sequence: CASSERMPGNTIYF. For the CDR3, the DNA is TGTGCCAGCAGTGAGCGGATGCCGGGAAACACCATATATTTT.